Presented here are 28 T cell receptor beta chains from one specimen sequenced in a study of molecular identifiers for immune sequencing clone quantification. In TCRdb, the PCR reads were re-called with MiXCR into one record per CDR3 protein. The sample has about 320,000 distinct CDR3 sequences, around a fifth seen once. The sample comprised naive CD8+ T cells from blood, with Jurkat cell RNA spiked in. Stated subset: FACS-sorted CD8+CD4-CCR7+CD45RA+ naive T cells. The receptors stem from a human donor in good health. Some libraries in this study had Jurkat cell RNA spiked in.

This clonotype was seen repeatedly, ten times or more. The chain has TRBV7-2 and TRBJ2-5; D possibly uses TRBD1 or TRBD2 (5 bases each). The CDR3 loop spans 15 amino acids. V was cut by 5 bases and J by 1 base, with 14 bases left in between. Germline V lookup: CDR1 SGHTA, CDR2 FQGNSA. DNA for the CDR3: TGTGCCAGCAGCCGAGGCCCTGGGGGCCAAGAGACCCAGTACTTC. It translates to CASSRGPGGQETQYF.

In this sample, this clonotype turned up many times. The chain has TRBV7-9 and TRBJ2-7; 11 positions match TRBD1. CDR1 is SEHNR, CDR2 FQNEAQ, per germline (reference sequence). J was trimmed by 6 bases and V by 5 bases; bases with no gene match: 0. This CDR3 is 12 amino acids long. CDR3 nucleotides: TGTGCCAGCAGCGGGACAGGGGGCGAGCAGTACTTC. It is translated as CASSGTGGEQYF.

The gene calls are TRBV20-1 and TRBJ2-7; 7 bases agree with TRBD1. There are 16 residues in the CDR3. The ends lost 0 bases at V and 2 bases at J; junction bases unmatched: 10. CDR1 is DFQATT and CDR2 is SNEGSKA in the germline V gene (reference sequence). The CDR3 region has the DNA TGCAGTGCTAGAGAGCCCGACAGGGTACAGCCCTACGAGCAGTACTTC. Its translation: CSAREPDRVQPYEQYF.

On this clonotype itself: This sequence may be a read error, since a much larger clone differs from it by one base. V and J are TRBV3-1 and TRBJ1-1, with no clear D. Germline V gives CDR1 LGHDT, CDR2 YNNKEL (reference sequence). There are 13 residues in the CDR3. The CDR3 loop is CASSQESLGLASF. The CDR3 DNA follows: TGTGCCAGCAGCCAAGAGAGTCTGGGTTTAGCTTCCTTT.

This clonotype was counted between two and nine times. This may arise from a read error, as a much more abundant clone is one base away. J is TRBJ2-7 and V is TRBV13, with a possible D match to TRBD2 (5 bases). From germline, CDR1 is PRHDT and CDR2 FYEKMQ (reference sequence). V shed 5 bases and J shed 3 bases, with 17 bases lying between them. This CDR3 has 15 residues. In nucleotides, the CDR3 is TGTGCCAGCAGCCCGGGGAGATCGCCACTCTACGAGCAGTACTTC. Its protein product is CASSPGRSPLYEQYF.

This clonotype was seen at least ten times. This sequence joins TRBV7-6 and TRBJ1-4; 9 bases line up with TRBD1. V trimming: 5 bases; J trimming: 8 bases; junction bases outside the gene matches: 6. CDR3 length: 14 amino acids. The germline gives CDR1 SGHVS, CDR2 FNYEAQ. The CDR3 region has the DNA TGTGCCAGCAGCCCGGGACAGGGTCGCGAAAAACTGTTTTTT. This gives the protein CASSPGQGREKLFF. The complete variable domain, with remaining parts taken from reference TRBV7-6 and TRBJ1-4, reads GAGVSQSPRYKVTKRGQDVALRCDPISGHVSLYWYRQALGQGPEFLTYFNYEAQQDKSGLPNDRFSAERPEGSISTLTIQRTEQRDSAMYRCASSPGQGREKLFFGSGTQLSVL.

This clonotype appeared many times. The chain links TRBV6-5 to TRBJ2-4; D is uncertain. The V and J ends lost 2 bases and 1 base respectively, with 15 bases between them. Germline V lookup: CDR1 MNHEY, CDR2 SVGAGI. The CDR3 is 17 residues long. CDR3 sequence reads: CASSYQAHSPAKNIQYF. CDR3 nucleotide sequence: TGTGCCAGCAGTTACCAGGCCCACTCCCCGGCCAAAAACATTCAGTACTTC.

This clonotype was seen many times. The chain recombines TRBV20-1 with TRBJ2-7; 8 bases align to TRBD2. The ends lost 6 bases at V and 1 base at J; junction bases unmatched: 8. Germline CDR1 and CDR2: DFQATT and SNEGSKA (reference sequence). The length of the CDR3 is 14 residues. Here the CDR3 reads CSATHSGESYEQYF. CDR3 DNA sequence: TGCAGTGCCACCCATAGCGGGGAATCCTACGAGCAGTACTTC.

This clonotype was counted at least ten times. The CDR3 reads CASSQDPQGRAEQYF. CDR3 nucleotides: TGCGCCAGCAGCCAAGATCCCCAGGGGAGGGCAGAGCAGTACTTC. This chain connects TRBV4-3 to TRBJ2-7; a weak D match, TRBD2 (7 bases). The germline gives CDR1 LGHNA, CDR2 YSLEER. This CDR3 spans 15 amino acids. V lost 0 bases, J lost 7 bases, and 16 bases lay in between.

The rearrangement uses TRBV27 and TRBJ2-7; D possibly corresponds to TRBD1 (9 bases). CDR1 and CDR2 (germline): MNHEY, SMNVEV (reference sequence). V lost 4 bases and J lost 2, with 15 bases in between. The CDR3 contains 15 residues. DNA of the CDR3: TGTGCCAGCAGTTCGGGAGGGACAGGGACCTACGAGCAGTACTTC. Translated: CASSSGGTGTYEQYF.

This clonotype turned up a few times. The chain couples TRBV24-1 to TRBJ2-5; D uncertain. This CDR3 is built from 13 residues. Germline V gene data show CDR1 as KGHDR and CDR2 as SFDVKD. Trimming shortened V by 6 bases and J by 2 bases, and 9 bases separated the two germline ends. The CDR3 DNA is TGTGCCACCAGTAGTTGGGGTCAAGAGACCCAGTACTTC. Amino acids: CATSSWGQETQYF.

At least ten counts were recorded for this clonotype. This sequence joins TRBV7-9 and TRBJ2-5; no reliable D call. V was cut by 1 base and J by 5 bases, with 11 bases left in between. This CDR3 has 14 amino acids. Germline CDR1 and CDR2: SEHNR and FQNEAQ (reference sequence). This CDR3 reads CASSLVLDSETQYF. The DNA for the CDR3 is TGTGCCAGCAGCTTAGTTCTAGATTCGGAGACCCAGTACTTC.

This clonotype has ten or more counts. The chain recombines TRBV6-5 with TRBJ1-1; D not resolved. V gave up 4 bases and J gave up 5 bases, with 8 bases separating them. Germline CDR1 and CDR2: MNHEY and SVGAGI. The CDR3 is 12 residues long. The CDR3 nucleotides are TGTGCCAGCAGTTCGGGGTGGACTGAAGCTTTCTTT. Amino acid sequence: CASSSGWTEAFF.

This clonotype has a count of ten or more. This sequence joins TRBV5-1 and TRBJ2-7, with 8 nucleotides matching TRBD1. The trim removed 2 bases at V and 4 bases at J, leaving 8 bases unmatched. Per the germline V gene, CDR1 is SGHRS and CDR2 is YFSETQ. There are 15 residues in the CDR3. CDR3 loop: CASSFSAGGSYEQYF. The CDR3 bases are TGCGCCAGCAGCTTTTCGGCAGGGGGCTCTTACGAGCAGTACTTC. Full variable domain (outside the CDR3, taken from reference TRBV5-1 and TRBJ2-7): KAGVTQTPRYLIKTRGQQVTLSCSPISGHRSVSWYQQTPGQGLQFLFEYFSETQRNKGNFPGRFSGRQFSNSRSEMNVSTLELGDSALYLCASSFSAGGSYEQYFGPGTRLTVT.

This clonotype has only a few counts. This chain links TRBV7-9 with TRBJ2-2; the match to TRBD2 covers 11 bases. After removal of 1 base from V and 6 bases from J, the junction contained 4 bases not matched to a gene. The germline V gene has CDR1 SEHNR and CDR2 FQNEAQ (reference sequence). This CDR3 comprises 16 residues. This CDR3 reads CASSLVPSGRSGELFF. In DNA, the CDR3 is TGTGCCAGCAGCTTAGTCCCTAGCGGGAGGTCCGGGGAGCTGTTTTTT.

This clonotype was observed at least ten times. J is TRBJ2-7 and V is TRBV4-1; D may be TRBD1 (5 bases). CDR1 and CDR2 from the germline V gene are MGHRA and YSYEKL. The CDR3 runs 15 residues. Trimming stripped 2 bases from V and 1 base from J, with 12 bases between. The CDR3 DNA follows: TGCGCCAGCAGCCAATCAGGGTATCTGTCCTACGAGCAGTACTTC. Translation gives CASSQSGYLSYEQYF.

The chain links TRBV6-2 or TRBV6-3 to TRBJ1-1; 8 positions agree with TRBD1. CDR3 length equals 14 residues. Losses at the gene ends were 3 bases for V and 4 bases for J; bases not matched to a gene: 4. Germline loops: CDR1 MNHEY, CDR2 SVGEGT. CDR3 in DNA: TGTGCCAGCAGTTATGACAGGGGTGGCACTGAAGCTTTCTTT. Protein product: CASSYDRGGTEAFF.

This clonotype appeared many times. J is TRBJ1-5 and V is TRBV7-8; D might be TRBD1 (5 bases). The V gene's germline CDR1 is SGHVS and CDR2 FQNEAQ. The germline V and J ends were trimmed by 5 bases and 9 bases, with 17 bases remaining between them. The CDR3 length is 14 residues. The chain's CDR3 is CASSARGVERPQHF. The CDR3 DNA follows: TGTGCCAGCAGCGCCAGAGGGGTGGAGCGGCCCCAGCATTTT.

Turning to this clonotype: A much more abundant neighbour one base away suggests this may be a read error. The genes are TRBV9 and TRBJ1-3, with TRBD1 matching 10 bases. The V segment lost 7 bases and the J segment 4 bases; nucleotides outside the gene matches: 8. The CDR3 has 15 amino acids. Germline V gene lookup returns CDR1 SGDLS and CDR2 YYNGEE. CDR3 residues: CASRPGQGLGNTIYF. The CDR3 bases are TGTGCCAGCCGCCCGGGACAGGGGTTAGGAAACACCATATATTTT. Using reference TRBV9 and TRBJ1-3 for the parts outside the CDR3, the full variable domain is DSGVTQTPKHLITATGQRVTLRCSPRSGDLSVYWYQQSLDQGLQFLIQYYNGEERAKGNILERFSAQQFPDLHSELNLSSLELGDSALYFCASRPGQGLGNTIYFGEGSWLTVV.

In this sample, this clonotype turned up many times. The chain carries TRBV20-1 and TRBJ1-1, with D unclear. Trimming took 2 bases from V and 6 from J, leaving 10 bases between them. The germline V gene has CDR1 DFQATT and CDR2 SNEGSKA (reference sequence). This CDR3 is built from 12 residues. CDR3 bases: TGCAGTGCTAGATCCGAAGACGCTGAAGCTTTCTTT. It translates to CSARSEDAEAFF.

A note on this clonotype: Likely a read error: the CDR3 ends without its conserved phenylalanine or tryptophan. The chain couples TRBV28 to TRBJ1-1; D is ambiguous. The V gene's germline CDR1 is MDHEN and CDR2 SYDVKM. Trimming took 7 bases from V and 0 from J, leaving 21 bases between them. The CDR3 sequence is 17 residues long. The CDR3 loop reads CASTLREGIRMNTEAFS. The DNA for the CDR3 is TGTGCCAGCACCCTTCGGGAGGGTATCCGAATGAACACTGAAGCTTTCTCT.

This clonotype was picked up many times. The chain combines TRBV19 with TRBJ2-7; 8 bases are a match to TRBD1. The CDR3 is made up of 14 amino acids. J was trimmed by 3 bases and V by 4 bases; bases with no gene match: 5. CDR1 is LNHDA, CDR2 SQIVND, per germline (reference sequence). CDR3 in DNA: TGTGCCAGTAGTACGGACAGGGAGAACTACGAGCAGTACTTC. The encoded protein is CASSTDRENYEQYF. Looking up the rest from reference TRBV19 and TRBJ2-7 gives the full variable domain: DGGITQSPKYLFRKEGQNVTLSCEQNLNHDAMYWYRQDPGQGLRLIYYSQIVNDFQKGDIAEGYSVSREKKESFPLTVTSAQKNPTAFYLCASSTDRENYEQYFGPGTRLTVT.

This clonotype was seen at least ten times. The V call is TRBV7-8, the J call TRBJ2-7, with D perhaps TRBD1 or TRBD2 (5 bases each). The V end lost 1 base, the J end lost 6 bases, and 13 bases lay between the germline ends. The CDR3 extends over 14 amino acids. Germline loops: CDR1 SGHVS, CDR2 FQNEAQ. For the CDR3, the DNA is TGTGCCAGCAGCTTAGGGATCCGGGACCCCGAGCAGTACTTC. Translation: CASSLGIRDPEQYF.

In its sample, this clonotype was seen many times. V gene TRBV6-2 or TRBV6-3 combines with J gene TRBJ2-2; D ambiguous. The germline CDR1 and CDR2 sequences are MNHEY and SVGEGT. This CDR3 region has 13 residues. The germline V and J ends were trimmed by 2 bases and 2 bases, with 3 bases remaining between them. The CDR3 nucleotides are TGTGCCAGCAGTTACCCAAACACCGGGGAGCTGTTTTTT. This sequence encodes CASSYPNTGELFF.

Note on this clonotype: Given a much more abundant clone one base away, this may be a read error. The chain has TRBV7-9 and TRBJ1-6, with D possibly being TRBD1 (5 bases). The CDR3 length is 14 residues. Germline CDR1 is SEHNR and CDR2 is FQNEAQ (reference sequence). The CDR3 DNA follows: TGTGCCAGCAGCCAGACGGGGCCTGGTTCACCCCTCCGCTTT. Protein sequence: CASSQTGPGSPLRF.

This clonotype was seen repeatedly, ten times or more. The chain combines TRBV29-1 with TRBJ2-7; D ambiguous. Germline lookup yields CDR1 SQVTM and CDR2 ANQGSEA. V was shortened by 3 bases and J by 2 bases, with 8 bases between the two germline ends. CDR3 length: 12 amino acids. CDR3 residues: CSVEENPYEQYF. In DNA form, the CDR3 reads TGCAGCGTTGAGGAGAATCCCTACGAGCAGTACTTC.

For this clonotype: Sequence at one end of the junction differs from germline and may be a read error. The chain carries TRBV19 and TRBJ2-3, with 7 nucleotides matching TRBD2. This CDR3 region has 14 residues. CDR1 is LNHDA, CDR2 SQIVND, per germline (reference sequence). The CDR3 nucleotides read TGTGCCGGTAGCCGGGGGGAGAGCACAGATACGCAGTATTTT. Its translation is CAGSRGESTDTQYF.

The chain is built from TRBV6-1 and TRBJ2-3; TRBD2 matches 7 bases. Germline V lookup: CDR1 MNHNS, CDR2 SASEGT. V trimming: 1 base; J trimming: 0 bases; junction bases outside the gene matches: 7. The CDR3 extends over 17 amino acids. CDR3 sequence (DNA): TGTGCCAGCAGTGAAGGCAAGGGCGGGGGTAGCACAGATACGCAGTATTTT. It codes for CASSEGKGGGSTDTQYF.